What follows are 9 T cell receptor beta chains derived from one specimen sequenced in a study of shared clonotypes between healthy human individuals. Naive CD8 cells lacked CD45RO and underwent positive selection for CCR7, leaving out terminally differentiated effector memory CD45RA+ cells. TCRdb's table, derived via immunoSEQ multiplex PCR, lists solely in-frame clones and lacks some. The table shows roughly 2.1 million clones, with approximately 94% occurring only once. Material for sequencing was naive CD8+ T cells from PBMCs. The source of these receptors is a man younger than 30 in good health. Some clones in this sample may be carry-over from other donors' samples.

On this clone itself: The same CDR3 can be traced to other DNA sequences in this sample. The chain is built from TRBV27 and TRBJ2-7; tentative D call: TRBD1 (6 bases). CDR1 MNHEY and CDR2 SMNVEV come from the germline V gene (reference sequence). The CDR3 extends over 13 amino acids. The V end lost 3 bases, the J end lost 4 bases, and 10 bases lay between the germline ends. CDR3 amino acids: CASSLGRGYEQYF. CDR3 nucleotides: TGTGCCAGCAGTTTGGGCAGGGGTTACGAGCAGTACTTC.

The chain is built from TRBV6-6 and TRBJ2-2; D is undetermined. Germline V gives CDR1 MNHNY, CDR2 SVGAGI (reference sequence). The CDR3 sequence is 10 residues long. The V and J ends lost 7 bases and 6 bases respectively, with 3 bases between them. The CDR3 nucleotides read TGTGCCAGCAAAGCCGGGGAGCTGTTTTTT. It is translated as CASKAGELFF.

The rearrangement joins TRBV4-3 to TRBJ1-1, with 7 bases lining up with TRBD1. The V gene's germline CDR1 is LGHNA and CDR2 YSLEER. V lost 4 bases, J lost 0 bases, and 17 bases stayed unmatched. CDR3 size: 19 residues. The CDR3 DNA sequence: TGCGCCAGCAGCCGGGATCTCTACCCCGGGACAGATATGAACACTGAAGCTTTCTTT. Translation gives CASSRDLYPGTDMNTEAFF.

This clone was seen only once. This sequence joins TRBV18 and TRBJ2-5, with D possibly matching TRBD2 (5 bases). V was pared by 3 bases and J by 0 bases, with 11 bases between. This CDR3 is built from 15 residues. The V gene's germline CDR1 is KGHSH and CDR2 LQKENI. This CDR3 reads CASSPGAEYQETQYF. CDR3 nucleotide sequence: TGTGCCAGCTCACCCGGAGCGGAGTACCAAGAGACCCAGTACTTC.

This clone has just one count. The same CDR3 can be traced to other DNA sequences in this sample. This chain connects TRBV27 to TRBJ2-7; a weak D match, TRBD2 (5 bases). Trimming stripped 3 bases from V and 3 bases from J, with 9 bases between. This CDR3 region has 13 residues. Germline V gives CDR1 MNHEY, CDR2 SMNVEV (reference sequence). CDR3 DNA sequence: TGTGCCAGCAGTTTCGGGATAAACTACGAGCAGTACTTC. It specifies CASSFGINYEQYF.

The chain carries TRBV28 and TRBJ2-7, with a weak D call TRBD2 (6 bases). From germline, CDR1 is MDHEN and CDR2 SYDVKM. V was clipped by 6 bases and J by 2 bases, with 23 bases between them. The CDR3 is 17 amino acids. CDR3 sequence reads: CASRFGRKGLPPYEQYF. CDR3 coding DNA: TGTGCCAGCAGATTTGGACGGAAGGGACTCCCGCCCTACGAGCAGTACTTC.

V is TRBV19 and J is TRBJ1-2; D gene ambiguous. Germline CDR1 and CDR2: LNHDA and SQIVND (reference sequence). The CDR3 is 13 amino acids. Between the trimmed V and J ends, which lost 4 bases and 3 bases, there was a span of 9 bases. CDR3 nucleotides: TGTGCCAGTAGTAAGGCCGTGTACTATGGCTACACCTTC. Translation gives CASSKAVYYGYTF.

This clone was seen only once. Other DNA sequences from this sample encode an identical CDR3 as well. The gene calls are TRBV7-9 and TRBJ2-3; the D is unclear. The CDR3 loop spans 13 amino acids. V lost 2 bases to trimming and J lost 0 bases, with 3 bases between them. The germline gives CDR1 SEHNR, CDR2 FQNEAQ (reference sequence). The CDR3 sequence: CASSLPSTDTQYF. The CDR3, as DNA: TGTGCCAGCAGCTTACCAAGCACAGATACGCAGTATTTT.

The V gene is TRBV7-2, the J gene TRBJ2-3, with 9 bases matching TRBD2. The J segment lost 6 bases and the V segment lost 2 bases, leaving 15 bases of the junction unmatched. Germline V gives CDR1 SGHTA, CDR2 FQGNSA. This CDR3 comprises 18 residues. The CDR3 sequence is CASSLRGRSGGRVDTQYF. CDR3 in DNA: TGTGCCAGCAGCTTAAGGGGCCGTAGTGGCGGGAGGGTGGATACGCAGTATTTT.